Detailed here is one TCR beta chain. This record comes from a study of T cell changes during pregnancy in multiple sclerosis. Clones were sequenced by immunoSEQ multiplex PCR, and TCRdb holds only the in-frame ones, with some missing. The repertoire holds tens of thousands of clones, with 92% as singletons. The clonotype was recovered from a female donor with multiple sclerosis, enrolled in a pregnancy study. Sequenced material: CD4+ T cells from peripheral blood mononuclear cells, taken after pregnancy.

CDR3 in DNA: TGTGCCAGCAGTCCCCCGGTGCGCGAGCAGTACTTC. Translation gives CASSPPVREQYF. The chain joins TRBV28 to TRBJ2-7; D uncertain. CDR1 is MDHEN and CDR2 is SYDVKM in the germline V gene. The CDR3 runs to 12 residues. Trimming took off 5 bases at V and 6 bases at J, with 11 bases between the two ends.